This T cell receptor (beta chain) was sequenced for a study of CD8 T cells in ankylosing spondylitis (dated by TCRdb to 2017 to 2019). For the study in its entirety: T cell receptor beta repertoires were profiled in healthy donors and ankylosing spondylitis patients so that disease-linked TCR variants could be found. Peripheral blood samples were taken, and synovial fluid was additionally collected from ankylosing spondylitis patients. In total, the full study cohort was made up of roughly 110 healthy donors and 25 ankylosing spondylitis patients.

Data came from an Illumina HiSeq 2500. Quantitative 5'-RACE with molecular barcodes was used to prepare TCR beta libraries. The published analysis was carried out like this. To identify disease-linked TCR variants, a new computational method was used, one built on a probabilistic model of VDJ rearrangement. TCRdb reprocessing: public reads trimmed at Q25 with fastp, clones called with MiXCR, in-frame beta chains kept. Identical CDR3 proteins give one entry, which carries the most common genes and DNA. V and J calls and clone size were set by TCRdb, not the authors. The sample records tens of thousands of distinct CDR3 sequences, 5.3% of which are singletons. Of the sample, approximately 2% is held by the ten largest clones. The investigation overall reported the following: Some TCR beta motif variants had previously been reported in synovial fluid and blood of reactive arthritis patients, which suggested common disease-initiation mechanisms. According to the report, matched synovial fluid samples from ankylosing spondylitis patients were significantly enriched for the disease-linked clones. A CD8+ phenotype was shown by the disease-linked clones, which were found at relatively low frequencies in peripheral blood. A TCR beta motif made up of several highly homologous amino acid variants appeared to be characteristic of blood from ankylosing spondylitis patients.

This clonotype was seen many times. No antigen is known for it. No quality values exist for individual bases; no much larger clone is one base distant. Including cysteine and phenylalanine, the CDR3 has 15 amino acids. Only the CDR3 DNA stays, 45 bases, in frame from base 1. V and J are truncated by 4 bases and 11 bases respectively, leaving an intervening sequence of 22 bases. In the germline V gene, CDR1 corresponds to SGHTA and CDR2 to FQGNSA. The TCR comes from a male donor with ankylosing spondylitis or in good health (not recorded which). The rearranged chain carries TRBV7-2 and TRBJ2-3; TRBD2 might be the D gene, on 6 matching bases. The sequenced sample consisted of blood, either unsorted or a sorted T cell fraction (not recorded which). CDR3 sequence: CASSSGTHSTIVQYF. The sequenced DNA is TGTGCCAGCAGCTCCGGGACTCACTCCACGATTGTGCAGTATTTT.